Below are 8 T cell receptor beta chains sequenced from a single sample in a study of early T cells in non-severe SARS-CoV-2 infection. TCRdb re-called the 5' RACE reads through MiXCR, storing one row per CDR3 protein. The sample shows 65,000 to 70,000 distinct CDR3 sequences, roughly an eighth of them seen only once. Sequencing was carried out using whole blood. The receptors were sampled from an adult who was a healthcare worker with PCR-confirmed SARS-CoV-2 infection or an uninfected control (not recorded which).

This clonotype was seen ten or more times. The genes are TRBV20-1 and TRBJ1-2; D perhaps matches TRBD1 (5 bases). The germline V gene encodes CDR1 DFQATT and CDR2 SNEGSKA (reference sequence). There are 15 residues in the CDR3. The V end was cut by 1 base, the J end by 5 bases, with 17 bases between. Here the CDR3 DNA reads TGCAGTGCTAGAGGTGGGGGATTAGACCCTTATGGCTACACCTTC. It specifies CSARGGGLDPYGYTF.

This clonotype appeared a few times. The chain joins TRBV7-9 to TRBJ1-6, with unresolved D. The CDR3 extends over 12 amino acids. V gave up 5 bases and J gave up 2 bases, with 1 base separating them. The germline V gene encodes CDR1 SEHNR and CDR2 FQNEAQ (reference sequence). CDR3 region: CASSAYNSPLHF. The CDR3 DNA reads TGTGCCAGCAGCGCCTATAATTCACCCCTCCACTTT.

This clonotype has at least ten counts. The chain has TRBV20-1 and TRBJ1-2; the D gene is possibly TRBD1 (5 bases). This CDR3 has 15 residues. The V end was cut by 0 bases, the J end by 3 bases, with 14 bases between. Germline CDR1 reads DFQATT; CDR2 reads SNEGSKA (reference sequence). CDR3 protein: CSAREGRRGDYGYTF. Written as DNA, the CDR3 is TGCAGTGCTAGAGAGGGACGGCGAGGAGACTATGGCTACACCTTC.

This clonotype was picked up many times. The V call is TRBV5-1, the J call TRBJ1-1, with 8 bases aligning to TRBD1. The CDR3 has 15 amino acids. V was pared by 1 base and J by 6 bases, with 8 bases of the junction left unmatched. The germline gives CDR1 SGHRS, CDR2 YFSETQ. As DNA, the CDR3 is TGCGCCAGCAGCTTGTTGACAGGGGACCGAGCTGAAGCTTTCTTT. It translates to CASSLLTGDRAEAFF.

The V gene is TRBV6-5, the J gene TRBJ1-2; 9 nucleotides match TRBD1. V trimming: 7 bases; J trimming: 0 bases; junction bases outside the gene matches: 18. The CDR3 contains 19 residues. Per the germline V gene, CDR1 is MNHEY and CDR2 is SVGAGI. The CDR3 bases are TGTGCCAGCACCTACCTCGCTGGACAGGGGTCACCAGCTAACTATGGCTACACCTTC. It translates to CASTYLAGQGSPANYGYTF.

In its sample, this clonotype was seen many times. The chain employs TRBV20-1 and TRBJ2-7; TRBD2 aligns across 11 bases. This CDR3 region has 14 residues. The J segment lost 3 bases and the V segment lost 2 bases, leaving 3 bases of the junction unmatched. The germline gives CDR1 DFQATT, CDR2 SNEGSKA (reference sequence). CDR3 loop: CSARRLAGGYEQYF. The CDR3 DNA follows: TGCAGTGCTAGACGGCTAGCGGGGGGCTACGAGCAGTACTTC.

The table lists this clonotype with many counts. The chain couples TRBV18 to TRBJ1-1; 8 bases are shared with TRBD1. Germline V gives CDR1 KGHSH, CDR2 LQKENI. The V gene end was trimmed by 6 bases and the J gene end by 2 bases; junction bases not matched to a gene: 8. This CDR3 contains 15 residues. The chain's CDR3 is CASSLGQGFNTEAFF. The CDR3 DNA reads as TGTGCCAGCTCCCTAGGACAGGGTTTTAACACTGAAGCTTTCTTT.

The rearrangement uses TRBV9 and TRBJ2-3; 10 bases are shared with TRBD2. Germline values: CDR1 SGDLS, CDR2 YYNGEE. This CDR3 region has 19 residues. The V segment lost 2 bases and the J segment 3 bases; nucleotides outside the gene matches: 15. CDR3 DNA: TGTGCCAGCAGCGTTAATCCTAGCGGGGGCCGCGGCATGACAGATACGCAGTATTTT. Protein sequence: CASSVNPSGGRGMTDTQYF.